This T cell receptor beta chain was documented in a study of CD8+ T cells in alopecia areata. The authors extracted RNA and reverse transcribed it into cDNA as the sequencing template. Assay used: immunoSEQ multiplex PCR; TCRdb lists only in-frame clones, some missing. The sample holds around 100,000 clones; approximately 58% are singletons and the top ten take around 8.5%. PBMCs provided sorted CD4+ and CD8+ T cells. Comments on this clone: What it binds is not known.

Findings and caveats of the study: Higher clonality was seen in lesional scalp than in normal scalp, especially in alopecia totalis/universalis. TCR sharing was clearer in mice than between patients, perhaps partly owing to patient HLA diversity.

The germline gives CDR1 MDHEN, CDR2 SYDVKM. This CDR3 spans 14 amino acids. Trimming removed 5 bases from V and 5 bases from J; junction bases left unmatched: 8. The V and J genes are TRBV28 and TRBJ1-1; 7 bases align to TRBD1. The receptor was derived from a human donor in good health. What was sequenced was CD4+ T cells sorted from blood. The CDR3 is CASSPPRGSTEAFF. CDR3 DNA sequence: TGTGCCAGCAGTCCGCCCAGGGGGAGTACTGAAGCTTTCTTT.